Following are 25 T cell receptor beta chains from one sample sequenced in a study of CD8 T cells in Susac syndrome (dated by TCRdb to about 2019). Libraries were built with the immunoSEQ multiplex PCR assay. RNA was extracted with the RNeasy kit and about 0.5 to 1 ug was reverse transcribed using random hexamers. TCRdb reworked the public reads: Q25 trimming with fastp, MiXCR clone assembly, productive beta chains retained. CDR3 protein duplicates are merged, each entry listing the most common genes and DNA. Here the sample has about 300,000 distinct CDR3 sequences; 75% to 85% occur a single time. The ten largest clones represent approximately 0.2% of the sample. Sequencing was done on a sample of CD8+ T cells from PBMCs. The source of these receptors is a human donor with multiple sclerosis.

The rearrangement uses TRBV19 and TRBJ2-7, with D tentatively TRBD1 (6 bases). The CDR3 consists of 14 residues. V shed 3 bases and J shed 2 bases, with 11 bases lying between them. CDR1 and CDR2 (germline): LNHDA, SQIVND (reference sequence). DNA for the CDR3: TGTGCCAGTAGTATCCCGGACAGTACCTACGAGCAGTACTTC. The encoded protein is CASSIPDSTYEQYF.

The chain combines TRBV28 with TRBJ1-2; TRBD1 aligns across 7 bases. This CDR3 spans 11 amino acids. The J segment lost 2 bases and the V segment lost 10 bases, leaving 1 base of the junction unmatched. Germline V lookup: CDR1 MDHEN, CDR2 SYDVKM. CDR3 sequence reads: CANRGNYGYTF. The CDR3 DNA reads as TGTGCCAACAGGGGAAACTATGGCTACACCTTC.

The chain carries TRBV28 and TRBJ2-2, with D possibly matching TRBD2 (6 bases). V gave up 6 bases and J gave up 6 bases, with 17 bases separating them. This CDR3 region has 15 residues. CDR1 is MDHEN, CDR2 SYDVKM, per germline. The CDR3 sequence is CASSLPVREPGELFF. The CDR3 DNA is TGTGCCAGCAGCTTACCTGTTCGGGAGCCCGGGGAGCTGTTTTTT.

The chain has TRBV7-9 and TRBJ1-1; no reliable D call. This CDR3 is built from 13 residues. V shed 7 bases and J shed 1 base, with 10 bases lying between them. Per the germline V gene, CDR1 is SEHNR and CDR2 is FQNEAQ (reference sequence). The CDR3 loop is CASIHPRNTEAFF. The CDR3 bases are TGTGCCAGCATCCATCCTCGGAACACTGAAGCTTTCTTT.

The chain has TRBV27 and TRBJ1-5; possibly TRBD1 for D (6 bases). CDR1 is MNHEY and CDR2 is SMNVEV in the germline V gene (reference sequence). The CDR3 spans 14 residues. Trimming cost V 5 bases and J 3 bases, with 11 bases left between them. CDR3 sequence (DNA): TGTGCCAGCAGTGCACAGGGATTCAATCAGCCCCAGCATTTT. This translates into CASSAQGFNQPQHF.

This clonotype was seen a few times. This chain links TRBV2 with TRBJ2-7; the match to TRBD2 covers 8 bases. Germline values: CDR1 SNHLY, CDR2 FYNNEI. Trimming cost V 8 bases and J 4 bases; bases outside gene matches: 4. The CDR3 length is 12 residues. The CDR3 DNA reads TGTGCCAGCCGGGGGGGGGCTTACGAGCAGTACTTC. Residues: CASRGGAYEQYF. Variable domain in full (rest from reference TRBV2 and TRBJ2-7): EPEVTQTPSHQVTQMGQEVILRCVPISNHLYFYWYRQILGQKVEFLVSFYNNEISEKSEIFDDQFSVERPDGSNFTLKIRSTKLEDSAMYFCASRGGAYEQYFGPGTRLTVT.

The chain carries TRBV9 and TRBJ2-3, with no clear D. The V gene lost 1 base and the J gene lost 2 bases, with 11 bases spanning the gap. The CDR3 totals 15 residues. CDR1 and CDR2 (germline): SGDLS, YYNGEE. CDR3 in amino acids: CASSVSNYHTDTQYF. CDR3 DNA sequence: TGTGCCAGCAGCGTATCTAACTATCACACAGATACGCAGTATTTT.

The chain is built from TRBV13 and TRBJ2-5; D uncertain. Trimming took 0 bases from V and 5 from J, leaving 7 bases between them. The germline V gene encodes CDR1 PRHDT and CDR2 FYEKMQ (reference sequence). The CDR3 is made up of 13 amino acids. The DNA of the CDR3 is TGTGCCAGCAGCTTAGGGTTAACGGAGACCCAGTACTTC. Translation gives CASSLGLTETQYF.

The chain has TRBV20-1 and TRBJ2-7, with D perhaps given as TRBD1 or TRBD2 (5 bases each). CDR1 DFQATT and CDR2 SNEGSKA come from the germline V gene (reference sequence). This CDR3 comprises 17 residues. The V and J ends lost 0 bases and 0 bases respectively, with 18 bases between them. CDR3 nucleotides: TGCAGTGCTAGAGATCCCGCTGGGACGGTGCGCTCCTACGAGCAGTACTTC. Protein sequence: CSARDPAGTVRSYEQYF.

The rearrangement uses TRBV7-9 and TRBJ2-7; tentatively, D is TRBD2 (6 bases). V was pared by 8 bases and J by 2 bases, with 19 bases between. Germline CDR1 reads SEHNR; CDR2 reads FQNEAQ (reference sequence). CDR3 length: 15 amino acids. The CDR3 bases are TGTGCCAGCTCCCGGACCGGGACTTTAACCTACGAGCAGTACTTC. This gives the protein CASSRTGTLTYEQYF.

The chain has TRBV3-1 and TRBJ2-1, with 13 positions matching TRBD2. CDR1 is LGHDT and CDR2 is YNNKEL in the germline V gene (reference sequence). This CDR3 spans 18 amino acids. With V trimmed by 4 bases and J by 2 bases, 8 bases remained unmatched. In nucleotides, the CDR3 is TGTGCCAGCAGCCCAGGGACTAGCGGGATCGGCACCTACAATGAGCAGTTCTTC. Its protein is CASSPGTSGIGTYNEQFF.

The V and J genes are TRBV7-9 and TRBJ1-5; perhaps TRBD1 as D (5 bases). The length of the CDR3 is 14 residues. V lost 6 bases and J lost 3, with 12 bases in between. Germline V gene data show CDR1 as SEHNR and CDR2 as FQNEAQ (reference sequence). The CDR3 DNA sequence: TGTGCCAGCAGGCAGATGGGACCCAATCAGCCCCAGCATTTT. Residues: CASRQMGPNQPQHF.

V usage is TRBV7-9 and J usage is TRBJ2-3; D not certain. There are 12 residues in the CDR3. Germline V CDR1 and CDR2: SEHNR, FQNEAQ (reference sequence). Trimming took off 6 bases at V and 2 bases at J, with 6 bases between the two ends. The CDR3 coding sequence is TGTGCCAGCAGTTTCCCCACAGATACGCAGTATTTT. Its translation is CASSFPTDTQYF. The full variable domain, completed using reference TRBV7-9 and TRBJ2-3, is DTGVSQNPRHKITKRGQNVTFRCDPISEHNRLYWYRQTLGQGPEFLTYFQNEAQLEKSRLLSDRFSAERPKGSFSTLEIQRTEQGDSAMYLCASSFPTDTQYFGPGTRLTVL.

This chain joins TRBV7-9 and TRBJ1-1; maybe TRBD1 (6 bases). V was cut by 4 bases and J by 0 bases, with 18 bases left in between. Germline values: CDR1 SEHNR, CDR2 FQNEAQ (reference sequence). This CDR3 is built from 17 residues. The CDR3 sequence: CASSYPRDRNMNTEAFF. CDR3 bases: TGTGCCAGCAGCTACCCGAGAGACAGGAATATGAACACTGAAGCTTTCTTT.

The chain is built from TRBV4-1 and TRBJ1-5, with unresolved D. This CDR3 has 13 amino acids. V lost 1 base and J 4 bases, leaving 5 bases between the germline ends. Germline V gene data show CDR1 as MGHRA and CDR2 as YSYEKL. This chain's CDR3 is CASSQVDNQPQHF. Written as DNA, the CDR3 is TGCGCCAGCAGCCAAGTGGATAATCAGCCCCAGCATTTT.

This rearrangement joins TRBV29-1 to TRBJ2-1; D is unresolved. The CDR3 is 12 amino acids. V lost 6 bases to trimming and J lost 2 bases, with 8 bases between them. Germline CDR1 reads SQVTM; CDR2 reads ANQGSEA. CDR3 loop: CSVVVTYNEQFF. In nucleotides, the CDR3 is TGCAGCGTAGTCGTAACCTACAATGAGCAGTTCTTC.

V gene TRBV30 combines with J gene TRBJ1-5; D is unclear. This CDR3 spans 13 amino acids. The V and J ends lost 0 bases and 6 bases respectively, with 9 bases between them. The germline V gene has CDR1 GTSNPN and CDR2 SVGIG (reference sequence). Written as DNA, the CDR3 is TGTGCCTGGAGTGTATTCCAGCGTCAGCCCCAGCATTTT. Its protein product is CAWSVFQRQPQHF.

The chain is built from TRBV27 and TRBJ1-5, with TRBD1 as a possible D gene (6 bases). CDR1 and CDR2 (germline): MNHEY, SMNVEV (reference sequence). The CDR3 is made up of 16 amino acids. Trimming removed 0 bases from V and 7 bases from J, with 16 bases in between. The CDR3 nucleotides are TGTGCCAGCAGTTTATCGGGGCGGGGGCTAGGACAGCCCCAGCATTTT. Translating gives CASSLSGRGLGQPQHF.

The chain has TRBV14 and TRBJ1-1; D gene uncertain. The CDR3 runs 14 residues. Deletions cut 0 bases from V and 0 bases from J, with 5 bases between. Germline loops: CDR1 SGHDN, CDR2 FVKESK. CDR3 sequence: CASSQDLMNTEAFF. DNA for the CDR3: TGTGCCAGCAGCCAAGATTTAATGAACACTGAAGCTTTCTTT. Based on the CDR3 plus reference TRBV14 and TRBJ1-1, the full variable domain is EAGVTQFPSHSVIEKGQTVTLRCDPISGHDNLYWYRRVMGKEIKFLLHFVKESKQDESGMPNNRFLAERTGGTYSTLKVQPAELEDSGVYFCASSQDLMNTEAFFGQGTRLTVV.

The V gene is TRBV28, the J gene TRBJ1-5; D gene unclear. V was trimmed by 3 bases and J by 3 bases, leaving 12 bases between them. From germline, CDR1 is MDHEN and CDR2 SYDVKM. This CDR3 comprises 15 residues. CDR3 amino acids: CASSFMLGNNQPQHF. CDR3 in DNA: TGTGCCAGCAGTTTTATGCTAGGGAACAATCAGCCCCAGCATTTT.

Here the CDR3 reads CASGVTSGGRETQYF. For the CDR3, the DNA is TGTGCCAGCGGGGTGACTAGCGGGGGACGAGAGACCCAGTACTTC. The chain carries TRBV6-5 and TRBJ2-5, with 12 bases aligning to TRBD2. This CDR3 comprises 15 residues. Germline CDR1 MNHEY, CDR2 SVGAGI. Germline trimming cut 8 bases from V and 4 bases from J; bases unmatched to any gene: 8.

The chain employs TRBV7-9 and TRBJ1-1, with 8 bases aligning to TRBD1. Germline V lookup: CDR1 SEHNR, CDR2 FQNEAQ (reference sequence). V was clipped by 4 bases and J by 1 base; unmatched bases: 2. CDR3 length: 14 residues. CDR3 region: CASSSGGANTEAFF. The CDR3 nucleotides read TGTGCCAGCAGCTCAGGGGGCGCGAACACTGAAGCTTTCTTT. Based on the CDR3 plus reference TRBV7-9 and TRBJ1-1, the full variable domain is DTGVSQNPRHKITKRGQNVTFRCDPISEHNRLYWYRQTLGQGPEFLTYFQNEAQLEKSRLLSDRFSAERPKGSFSTLEIQRTEQGDSAMYLCASSSGGANTEAFFGQGTRLTVV.

This rearrangement joins TRBV18 to TRBJ2-5; TRBD1 agrees at 7 bases. The CDR3 loop spans 15 amino acids. V lost 3 bases, J lost 1 base, and 5 bases stayed unmatched. In germline, CDR1 is KGHSH, CDR2 LQKENI. The CDR3 DNA reads TGTGCCAGCTCACCCTACCCAGGGGGCCAAGAGACCCAGTACTTC. This codes for CASSPYPGGQETQYF. Filled out from reference TRBV18 and TRBJ2-5, the complete variable domain reads NAGVMQNPRHLVRRRGQEARLRCSPMKGHSHVYWYRQLPEEGLKFMVYLQKENIIDESGMPKERFSAEFPKEGPSILRIQQVVRGDSAAYFCASSPYPGGQETQYFGPGTRLLVL.

The genes are TRBV20-1 and TRBJ2-1, with D possibly being TRBD2 (6 bases). This CDR3 region has 15 residues. V gave up 6 bases and J gave up 4 bases, with 19 bases separating them. The V gene's germline CDR1 is DFQATT and CDR2 SNEGSKA (reference sequence). This CDR3 reads CSARDQGTDYNEQFF. CDR3 coding DNA: TGCAGTGCGCGGGATCAAGGCACAGATTACAATGAGCAGTTCTTC.

The J gene is TRBJ2-3, the V gene TRBV6-2 or TRBV6-3; tentatively, D is TRBD2 (6 bases). CDR3 length: 15 amino acids. Germline CDR1 is MNHEY and CDR2 is SVGEGT. V gave up 3 bases and J gave up 3 bases, with 13 bases separating them. The CDR3 spells CASSYIGSGTDTQYF. The CDR3 DNA is TGTGCCAGCAGTTATATCGGGAGTGGAACAGATACGCAGTATTTT.